A selection of T cell receptor beta chains follows, all from one sample in a study of blood T cells in healthy people across ages. TCRdb called the 5' RACE reads again in MiXCR, with one record for every CDR3 protein. The repertoire consists of more than 700,000 distinct CDR3 sequences, with about 48% occurring once and the leading ten covering about 42%. The sequenced sample consisted of blood. These receptors were taken from a man at least 80 years old in good health. Each CDR3 is given with its conserved first and last residue. A D gene is named only where the DNA matches it firmly.

V gene: TRBV6-1
J gene: TRBJ2-7
D gene: TRBD2
CDR3 DNA: TGTGCCAGCAGTGGACTAGGGGCGGGAGAAGGTTACGAGCAGTACTTC
CDR3 protein: CASSGLGAGEGYEQYF

V gene: TRBV13
J gene: TRBJ2-7
D gene: TRBD1
CDR3 DNA: TGTGCCAGCAGCTCGCCGGGACAGGCCTACGAGCAGTACTTC
CDR3 protein: CASSSPGQAYEQYF

V gene: TRBV5-1
J gene: TRBJ2-1
D gene: NA
CDR3 DNA: TGCGCCAGCAGCGTACAGGGAGTACCGTTCTTC
CDR3 protein: CASSVQGVPFF

V gene: TRBV7-9
J gene: TRBJ2-3
D gene: NA
CDR3 DNA: TGTGCCAGCAGCTTAGGTACGGGACCCTGGGATACGCAGTATTTT
CDR3 protein: CASSLGTGPWDTQYF

V gene: TRBV18
J gene: TRBJ1-2
D gene: TRBD1
CDR3 DNA: TGTGCCAGCTCCCAGGGACAGGACGGATCCTATGGCTACACCTTC
CDR3 protein: CASSQGQDGSYGYTF

V gene: TRBV7-2
J gene: TRBJ2-7
D gene: NA
CDR3 DNA: TGTGCCAGCAGACTTATATCCTTCGACGACGAGCAGTACTTC
CDR3 protein: CASRLISFDDEQYF

V gene: TRBV10-1
J gene: TRBJ2-1
D gene: NA
CDR3 DNA: TGCGCCAGCAGTGCAAGCAGCCAACACAATGAGCAGTTCTTC
CDR3 protein: CASSASSQHNEQFF

V gene: TRBV29-1
J gene: TRBJ2-1
D gene: NA
CDR3 DNA: TGCAGCGTGAGCCCGAGACTATTCAATGAGCAGTTCTTC
CDR3 protein: CSVSPRLFNEQFF

V gene: TRBV29-1
J gene: TRBJ2-5
D gene: NA
CDR3 DNA: TGCAGCGTTGAGAAGGGGTGCGGGCAGTACTTC
CDR3 protein: CSVEKGCGQYF

V gene: TRBV7-2
J gene: TRBJ2-7
D gene: NA
CDR3 DNA: TGTGCCAGCAGCTTAGGGTCGGGAGTGGAGGGTACCGAGCAGTACTTC
CDR3 protein: CASSLGSGVEGTEQYF

V gene: TRBV6-4
J gene: TRBJ2-2
D gene: NA
CDR3 DNA: TGTGCCAGCAGTGATATGGGGGGCGCCGGGGAGCTGTTTTTT
CDR3 protein: CASSDMGGAGELFF